What follows are 11 T cell receptor beta chains derived from one specimen sequenced in a study of T cell changes during pregnancy in multiple sclerosis. Only in-frame clones appear in the TCRdb table, and some are missing; sequencing was by immunoSEQ multiplex PCR. Of about 49,000 clones in the sample, 80% to 95% are singletons; the top ten hold roughly 0.92%. The sequenced sample was peripheral blood, obtained after pregnancy. The receptors derive from a female donor with multiple sclerosis, enrolled in a pregnancy study.

The gene calls are TRBV2 and TRBJ2-7; TRBD2 matches at 7 bases. There are 16 residues in the CDR3. Germline V CDR1 and CDR2: SNHLY, FYNNEI. J gave up 2 bases and V 1 base, and 8 bases lay outside the gene matches. The CDR3 is CASSEVLLARTYEQYF. CDR3 sequence (DNA): TGTGCCAGCAGTGAAGTTCTACTAGCGCGTACCTACGAGCAGTACTTC.

The chain carries TRBV7-9 and TRBJ2-7, with 15 bases lining up with TRBD2. With V trimmed by 5 bases and J by 0 bases, 11 bases remained unmatched. Germline CDR1 reads SEHNR; CDR2 reads FQNEAQ (reference sequence). This CDR3 region has 19 residues. For the CDR3, the DNA is TGTGCCAGCAGCCCGACGGTCGGACTAGCGGGGGGGTACTCCTACGAGCAGTACTTC. Its protein product is CASSPTVGLAGGYSYEQYF.

In DNA, the CDR3 is TGTGCCAGCTCACTAGCGGGGGGGCAGGAGCAGTACTTC. Translation: CASSLAGGQEQYF. This chain connects TRBV7-9 to TRBJ2-7, with 13 bases aligning to TRBD2. CDR1 is SEHNR and CDR2 is FQNEAQ in the germline V gene (reference sequence). The junction had 5 bases not matched to a gene; V was cut back by 8 bases and J by 7 bases. The CDR3 has 13 amino acids.

The chain is built from TRBV6-6 and TRBJ1-2; 8 nucleotides line up with TRBD1. The CDR3 loop spans 15 amino acids. Germline CDR1 is MNHNY and CDR2 is SVGAGI (reference sequence). Trimming removed 6 bases from V and 2 bases from J; junction bases left unmatched: 8. As DNA, the CDR3 is TGTGCCAGCAGCGATAGGGACAGGAAGAACTATGGCTACACCTTC. Translation: CASSDRDRKNYGYTF.

This chain connects TRBV27 to TRBJ1-4; unclear D gene. Germline lookup yields CDR1 MNHEY and CDR2 SMNVEV (reference sequence). V lost 3 bases to trimming and J lost 4 bases, with 15 bases between them. This CDR3 has 16 residues. The CDR3 reads CASSFSLPGYNEKLFF. CDR3 sequence (DNA): TGTGCCAGCAGTTTCTCCCTCCCGGGATATAATGAAAAACTGTTTTTT.

The genes are TRBV6-5 and TRBJ1-3, with 7 bases identical to TRBD1. The CDR3 length is 15 residues. Germline V lookup: CDR1 MNHEY, CDR2 SVGAGI. J lost 0 bases, V lost 6 bases, and 5 bases had no gene match. The CDR3 sequence: CASRMTGNSGNTIYF. Here the CDR3 DNA reads TGTGCCAGCAGAATGACAGGGAACTCTGGAAACACCATATATTTT.

The V and J genes are TRBV27 and TRBJ2-3; D is undetermined. The V gene lost 2 bases and the J gene lost 4 bases, with 16 bases spanning the gap. Germline CDR1 is MNHEY and CDR2 is SMNVEV (reference sequence). The CDR3 consists of 16 residues. CDR3 sequence: CASSLGGWLDSDTQYF. As DNA, the CDR3 is TGTGCCAGCAGTTTAGGCGGTTGGTTAGACTCAGATACGCAGTATTTT.

This chain joins TRBV9 and TRBJ2-2; weak D call: TRBD1 (5 bases). The CDR3 loop spans 14 amino acids. Trimming cost V 3 bases and J 2 bases, with 8 bases left between them. Per the germline V gene, CDR1 is SGDLS and CDR2 is YYNGEE. In nucleotides, the CDR3 is TGTGCCAGCAGCGCCGGACAAAACACCGGGGAGCTGTTTTTT. Residues: CASSAGQNTGELFF.

CDR3 region: CASSQGWRDTDTQYF. For the CDR3, the DNA is TGCGCCAGCAGCCAAGGATGGAGGGACACAGATACGCAGTATTTT. The rearrangement uses TRBV4-1 and TRBJ2-3; D is perhaps TRBD2 (6 bases). The V and J ends lost 1 base and 2 bases respectively, with 10 bases between them. Germline V gene data show CDR1 as MGHRA and CDR2 as YSYEKL. The CDR3 runs 15 residues.

CDR3 protein: CASRGTENQPQHF. The DNA of the CDR3 is TGTGCCAGCAGAGGGACAGAGAATCAGCCCCAGCATTTT. The chain recombines TRBV27 with TRBJ1-5; the match to TRBD1 covers 7 bases. The V gene's germline CDR1 is MNHEY and CDR2 SMNVEV (reference sequence). With V trimmed by 6 bases and J by 4 bases, 3 bases remained unmatched. CDR3 length equals 13 residues.

The rearrangement links TRBV29-1 to TRBJ1-2; D is ambiguous. The germline V gene encodes CDR1 SQVTM and CDR2 ANQGSEA. CDR3 length: 11 residues. The V end lost 6 bases, the J end lost 8 bases, and 13 bases lay between the germline ends. The CDR3 DNA is TGCAGCGTCCCCAATGGAGGGGGCTACACCTTC. This translates into CSVPNGGGYTF.